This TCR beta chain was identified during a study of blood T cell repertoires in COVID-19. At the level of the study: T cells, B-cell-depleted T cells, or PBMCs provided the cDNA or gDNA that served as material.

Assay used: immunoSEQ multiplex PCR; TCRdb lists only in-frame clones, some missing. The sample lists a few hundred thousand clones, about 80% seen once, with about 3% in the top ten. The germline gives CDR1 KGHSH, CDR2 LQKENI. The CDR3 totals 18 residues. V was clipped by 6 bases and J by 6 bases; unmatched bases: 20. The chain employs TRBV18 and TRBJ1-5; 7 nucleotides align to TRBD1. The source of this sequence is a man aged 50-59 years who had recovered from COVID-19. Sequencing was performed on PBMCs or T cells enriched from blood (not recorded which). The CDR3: CASSLWDSTPRGGQPQHF. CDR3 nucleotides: TGTGCCAGCTCCCTTTGGGACAGCACTCCACGAGGCGGTCAGCCCCAGCATTTT.